This T cell receptor beta chain is drawn from a study of CD8+ T cells in alopecia areata. Study-wide context: Tofacitinib ran 6 to 18 months, followed by 6 months off drug.

Regarding treatment: oral pan-JAK inhibitor, 5-10 mg twice daily. Comment on this clone: Its antigen is not identified.

Extracted from the samples, RNA was reverse transcribed into cDNA to serve as the sequencing template. The table came from immunoSEQ multiplex PCR; TCRdb's copy has only in-frame clones and leaves some out. The table has around 300,000 clones, 45% to 70% seen once. Study-level results: Compared with normal scalp, lesional scalp had higher clonality and more expanded CD8+ clones.

The receptor's source is a human donor with alopecia areata. The sample in question was CD4+ T cells sorted from blood, obtained around week 54, from a patient treated with tofacitinib.

CDR3 nucleotides: TGTGCCTGGAGGGGACGAGGCGGCACTGAAGCTTTCTTT. This encodes CAWRGRGGTEAFF. This chain uses TRBV30 with TRBJ1-1, with a possible D match to TRBD1 (5 bases). This CDR3 is built from 13 residues. V lost 3 bases, J lost 4 bases, and 12 bases lay in between. Germline V gene lookup returns CDR1 GTSNPN and CDR2 SVGIG (reference sequence).